The clone carrying this T cell receptor (beta chain) was recorded only once. The method was immunoSEQ multiplex PCR; TCRdb's version includes in-frame clones alone and lacks a portion of them. The table shows more than 55,000 clones, with just over 90% occurring only once. This specimen belongs to a study of T cell changes during pregnancy in multiple sclerosis. This material consisted of peripheral blood, taken in the second trimester of pregnancy. The receptor was derived from a female donor with multiple sclerosis, enrolled in a pregnancy study.

This CDR3 is CASSLVQVYGYTF. CDR3 DNA sequence: TGTGCCAGCAGCTTAGTGCAGGTCTATGGCTACACCTTC. This chain connects TRBV7-9 to TRBJ1-2, with D unresolved. CDR3 length: 13 residues. CDR1 is SEHNR, CDR2 FQNEAQ, per germline (reference sequence). The ends were cut back, 1 base at V and 4 bases at J, with 7 bases in the middle. Together with reference TRBV7-9 and TRBJ1-2, the CDR3 gives the full variable domain: DTGVSQNPRHKITKRGQNVTFRCDPISEHNRLYWYRQTLGQGPEFLTYFQNEAQLEKSRLLSDRFSAERPKGSFSTLEIQRTEQGDSAMYLCASSLVQVYGYTFGSGTRLTVV.